This TCR beta chain was identified during a study of T cells after yellow fever vaccination. A single record per CDR3 protein comes from TCRdb applying MiXCR to the 5' RACE reads. The data hold 600,000 to 750,000 distinct CDR3 sequences, with over 9% observed a single time. Trimming removed 5 bases from V and 3 bases from J; junction bases left unmatched: 6. Germline CDR1 reads SQVTM; CDR2 reads ANQGSEA. This CDR3 region has 13 residues. This clonotype was counted at least ten times. This sample comprised PBMCs, obtained on the day of the yellow fever booster vaccination. This sequence joins TRBV29-1 and TRBJ2-5; the match to TRBD1 covers 7 bases. The receptor was derived from a man younger than 40 who received the YFV17D yellow fever vaccine. CDR3 in amino acids: CSVLPQGEETQYF. CDR3 coding DNA: TGCAGCGTTCTCCCGCAGGGGGAAGAGACCCAGTACTTC.